This T cell receptor (beta chain) was retrieved from a study of T cell clonotyping in hematopoietic cell transplantation. Study-wide results and limits: Few recipient clonotypes overlapped donors; over 95% were de novo at given depth. After transplant, recipient diversity fell while pathologically expanded clonotypes grew through day 180.

About this clone: The antigen remains unidentified.

Germline V lookup: CDR1 SQVTM, CDR2 ANQGSEA. The CDR3 sequence is 15 residues long. The V gene lost 3 bases and the J gene lost 0 bases, with 14 bases spanning the gap. Blood collection times were about day -28 and days 30, 100, 180 posttransplant. Produced via immunoSEQ multiplex PCR; TCRdb's table is partial and in-frame only. The data hold 15,000 to 20,000 clones, with more than 70% observed a single time. The chain couples TRBV29-1 to TRBJ1-1, with D possibly TRBD1 on 5 matching bases. This receptor was identified in a male patient aged 55 to 69 who had an allogeneic stem cell transplant from a related donor, so the T cells may come from the graft donor. Some clones in this sample may be carry-over from other donors' samples. The specimen comprised PBMCs, sampled 100 days after allogeneic stem cell transplant. The CDR3 region has the DNA TGCAGCGTTGATTATATGGTGGGGGTGAACACTGAAGCTTTCTTT. It is translated as CSVDYMVGVNTEAFF.